This TCR beta chain was documented in a study of technical replicates of blood from a few donors. A single count supports this clone. J was trimmed by 6 bases and V by 0 bases; bases with no gene match: 7. Per the germline V gene, CDR1 is SGDLS and CDR2 is YYNGEE. The CDR3 is 15 amino acids. Method: immunoSEQ multiplex PCR; TCRdb's copy keeps in-frame clones and lacks some. The sample has about 80,000 clones; 90% to 95% are singletons. Sequencing was done on a sample of T cells isolated from PBMCs. V is TRBV9 and J is TRBJ1-1, with 8 bases matching TRBD1. This TCR was sampled from a human donor in good health. Here the CDR3 DNA reads TGTGCCAGCAGCGTAGGAAGACAGGGGCTGGCTGAAGCTTTCTTT. Residues: CASSVGRQGLAEAFF.